Listed here are 21 T cell receptor beta chains from one sample, sequenced in a study of post-analysis software for immune sequencing data. Presence of unique molecular identifiers characterized the TCR beta cDNA libraries. Each CDR3 protein is one row after TCRdb ran MiXCR on the PCR reads. The sample contains roughly 200,000 distinct CDR3 sequences, over 25% of which appear only once. The antigens for these receptors are not known. Findings and caveats of the study: Elevated frequency relative to controls characterized a handful of TRBV segments in patients, TRBV5-6, TRBV5-1 and TRBV20-1 among them.

Sequenced: blood. All receptors derive from a girl aged 2 to 17 with multiple sclerosis.

The gene calls are TRBV4-1 and TRBJ1-5; D perhaps matches TRBD1 (6 bases). This CDR3 has 15 residues. In germline, CDR1 is MGHRA, CDR2 YSYEKL. Trimming shortened V by 4 bases and J by 7 bases, and 17 bases separated the two germline ends. The CDR3: CASSREQGRNQPQHF. The CDR3 DNA reads TGCGCCAGCAGCCGAGAACAGGGCCGGAACCAGCCCCAGCATTTT.

The chain joins TRBV12-3 or TRBV12-4 to TRBJ1-1; D gene ambiguous. CDR3 size: 14 residues. The V end lost 6 bases, the J end lost 4 bases, and 15 bases lay between the germline ends. Here the CDR3 DNA reads TGTGCCAGCAGGGCCGTTGGCCGGGGCACTGAAGCTTTCTTT. Amino acids: CASRAVGRGTEAFF.

To note about this clonotype: This clone may be a read error of a much larger clone one base away. V is TRBV20-1 and J is TRBJ1-2; D gene unclear. The CDR3 contains 12 residues. Germline V lookup: CDR1 DFQATT, CDR2 SNEGSKA (reference sequence). CDR3 amino acids: CSHRTTPYGHTF. The CDR3 nucleotides are TGCAGTCACAGAACAACCCCATATGGCCACACCTTC.

The sample holds many counts of this clonotype. This chain uses TRBV5-1 with TRBJ2-5, with D possibly TRBD1 on 6 matching bases. The germline V gene encodes CDR1 SGHRS and CDR2 YFSETQ. Trimming pared 2 bases from V and 4 bases from J, leaving 9 bases between. The CDR3 runs to 13 residues. CDR3 bases: TGCGCCAGCAGCTTAGGACAGAGAGAGACCCAGTACTTC. Amino acid sequence: CASSLGQRETQYF.

The J gene is TRBJ2-5, the V gene TRBV5-7; D ambiguous. TRBV5-7 is filed as an ORF, its function uncertain. The CDR3 is 13 amino acids. The V end lost 1 base, the J end lost 5 bases, and 9 bases lay between the germline ends. DNA for the CDR3: TGTGCCAGCAGCTTGTTGATGCCGGAGACCCAGTACTTC. It codes for CASSLLMPETQYF.

This clonotype has ten or more counts. V is TRBV20-1 and J is TRBJ1-5; tentatively, D is TRBD1 (6 bases). The germline V gene has CDR1 DFQATT and CDR2 SNEGSKA (reference sequence). This CDR3 spans 15 amino acids. Trimming removed 3 bases from V and 0 bases from J, with 12 bases in between. The CDR3 nucleotides are TGCAGTGCTAGTTCAGGGGTTGGTAGCAATCAGCCCCAGCATTTT. Translated: CSASSGVGSNQPQHF.

The table lists this clonotype with a count of one. A much larger clone lies a single base off, so this may be a read error. V is TRBV7-8 and J is TRBJ2-1; D is unresolved. V was trimmed by 5 bases and J by 13 bases, leaving 12 bases between them. CDR1 and CDR2 from the germline V gene are SGHVS and FQNEAQ. The CDR3 consists of 11 residues. DNA for the CDR3: TGTGCCAGCAGCCCAGGAGAGACCCAGTTCTTC. Translated, it gives CASSPGETQFF.

This chain connects TRBV20-1 to TRBJ2-3; 15 bases agree with TRBD2. The CDR3 length is 14 residues. Germline-derived CDR1 and CDR2 are DFQATT and SNEGSKA (reference sequence). V was clipped by 6 bases and J by 4 bases; unmatched bases: 2. CDR3 protein: CSARTSGGADTQYF. The CDR3 DNA follows: TGCAGTGCCCGGACTAGCGGGGGGGCAGATACGCAGTATTTT.

To note about this clonotype: This clone may be a read error of a much larger clone one base away. V gene TRBV29-1 combines with J gene TRBJ1-2, with D unclear. CDR1 and CDR2 (germline): SQVTM, ANQGSEA. This CDR3 has 13 residues. The V end lost 5 bases, the J end lost 5 bases, and 15 bases lay between the germline ends. The CDR3 region is CSVSSRRNYGYTF. The CDR3 DNA reads as TGCAGCGTTTCGTCCAGGAGGAATTATGGCTACACCTTC.

This clonotype was detected ten times or more. V gene TRBV5-1 combines with J gene TRBJ2-5; tentative D call: TRBD1 (5 bases). V was trimmed by 0 bases and J by 5 bases, leaving 14 bases between them. Germline V gene sequence: CDR1 SGHRS, CDR2 YFSETQ. The CDR3 consists of 15 residues. This CDR3 reads CASSLVPGLEETQYF. The CDR3 nucleotides are TGCGCCAGCAGCTTGGTCCCAGGGTTGGAGGAGACCCAGTACTTC.

This rearrangement joins TRBV20-1 to TRBJ2-7; TRBD2 is a possible D gene (6 bases). The germline V gene has CDR1 DFQATT and CDR2 SNEGSKA (reference sequence). Trimming took 1 base from V and 7 from J, leaving 17 bases between them. The CDR3 sequence is 14 residues long. The CDR3 sequence: CSARGRGGQNEQYF. In DNA form, the CDR3 reads TGCAGTGCTAGAGGGAGGGGCGGGCAGAATGAGCAGTACTTC.

This clonotype was counted at least ten times. V usage is TRBV12-3 or TRBV12-4 and J usage is TRBJ1-2, with 9 bases fitting TRBD1. The V segment lost 4 bases and the J segment 7 bases; nucleotides outside the gene matches: 10. This CDR3 has 15 amino acids. The CDR3 reads CASSSYDRGKGGYTF. In DNA form, the CDR3 reads TGTGCCAGCAGTTCCTATGACAGGGGGAAGGGTGGCTACACCTTC.

This clonotype has at least ten counts. The chain carries TRBV20-1 and TRBJ1-6; D is unclear. Trimming pared 6 bases from V and 4 bases from J, leaving 16 bases between. Germline assignment: CDR1 DFQATT and CDR2 SNEGSKA (reference sequence). The CDR3 totals 15 residues. CDR3 amino acids: CSAIQPPFYNSPLHF. In DNA form, the CDR3 reads TGCAGTGCCATACAGCCACCTTTTTATAATTCACCCCTCCACTTT.

The chain links TRBV4-1 to TRBJ1-2; D not certain. The CDR3 sequence is 15 residues long. CDR1 is MGHRA, CDR2 YSYEKL, per germline. Trimming stripped 4 bases from V and 2 bases from J, with 14 bases between. The CDR3 coding sequence is TGCGCCAGCAGCCTTCTTGGAGGGTCCAACTATGGCTACACCTTC. Translating gives CASSLLGGSNYGYTF.

The chain joins TRBV30 to TRBJ2-7, with D possibly being TRBD1 or TRBD2 (6 bases each). Per germline, CDR1 GTSNPN and CDR2 SVGIG (reference sequence). The length of the CDR3 is 12 residues. The V end was cut by 1 base, the J end by 5 bases, with 9 bases between. The CDR3 nucleotides are TGTGCCTGGAGTGCAAGGGGGGACGAGCAGTACTTC. This gives the protein CAWSARGDEQYF.

There are many counts of this clonotype. The chain employs TRBV29-1 and TRBJ2-7, with TRBD2 identical over 10 bases. CDR3 length equals 16 residues. CDR1 is SQVTM and CDR2 is ANQGSEA in the germline V gene. The J segment lost 5 bases and the V segment lost 0 bases, leaving 10 bases of the junction unmatched. CDR3 region: CSVEEWQSGGGNEQYF. CDR3 in DNA: TGCAGCGTTGAAGAATGGCAAAGCGGGGGGGGGAACGAGCAGTACTTC.

There are a few counts of this clonotype. This chain joins TRBV27 and TRBJ2-7, with TRBD2 as a possible D gene (5 bases). The CDR3 has 12 residues. CDR1 and CDR2 from the germline V gene are MNHEY and SMNVEV (reference sequence). Trimming took 8 bases from V and 3 from J, leaving 11 bases between them. The CDR3 nucleotides read TGTGCCAGCGGAAAGGACTGCTACGAGCAGTACTTC. It codes for CASGKDCYEQYF.

The V call is TRBV10-2, the J call TRBJ2-7; 9 bases match TRBD2. The J call may be in error: the DNA end matches TRBJ2-5 better. CDR1 WSHSY and CDR2 SAAADI come from the germline V gene. The CDR3 is made up of 15 amino acids. CDR3 in amino acids: CASSTTGTSTETQYF. The CDR3, as DNA: TGCGCCAGCAGTACGACCGGGACTAGCACGGAGACCCAGTACTTC.

The chain uses TRBV27 and TRBJ2-3; D is possibly TRBD2 (6 bases). V was pared by 3 bases and J by 4 bases, with 14 bases between. The CDR3 runs to 15 residues. Germline loops: CDR1 MNHEY, CDR2 SMNVEV (reference sequence). In nucleotides, the CDR3 is TGTGCCAGCAGTTTCGTGATGGTAGCGGCAGATACGCAGTATTTT. Translating it yields CASSFVMVAADTQYF.

This clonotype appeared many times. The chain recombines TRBV6-2 or TRBV6-3 with TRBJ2-7; 9 positions agree with TRBD2. Germline V gives CDR1 MNHEY, CDR2 SVGEGT. The CDR3 totals 15 residues. The junction had 7 bases not matched to a gene; V was cut back by 6 bases and J by 1 base. The CDR3 here is CASRRGTSSSYEQYF. CDR3 DNA sequence: TGTGCCAGCAGGCGTGGGACTAGCAGTTCCTACGAGCAGTACTTC.

The V call is TRBV5-1, the J call TRBJ2-7; unclear D gene. Germline V gene sequence: CDR1 SGHRS, CDR2 YFSETQ. This CDR3 region has 12 residues. Trimming removed 5 bases at V and 12 bases at J, with 18 bases between. The CDR3 region is CASRSNQETRYF. As DNA, the CDR3 is TGCGCCAGCAGGTCCAACCAAGAGACCCGGTACTTC.